The 19 T cell receptor beta chains listed next were all sequenced from one sample in a study of T cell repertoires in cytomegalovirus infection. Their target antigens are unknown. A single record per CDR3 protein comes from TCRdb applying MiXCR to the reads. This table holds hundreds of thousands of distinct CDR3 sequences, around 32% found once. This material consisted of cultured PBMCs, taken from culture after CMV antigen stimulation. These receptors came from a human donor in good health (CMV status not recorded). Some clones in this sample may be carry-over from other donors' samples.

The J gene is TRBJ2-3, the V gene TRBV7-2; D remains ambiguous. The CDR3 runs 13 residues. CDR1 is SGHTA and CDR2 is FQGNSA in the germline V gene. V lost 4 bases and J lost 6, with 11 bases in between. CDR3 coding DNA: TGTGCCAGCAGCTCCAACGGTCGGGATACGCAGTATTTT. It yields the protein CASSSNGRDTQYF.

This clonotype was found a few times. The chain carries TRBV6-1 and TRBJ1-1; 8 nucleotides align to TRBD1. With V trimmed by 0 bases and J by 1 base, 4 bases remained unmatched. In germline, CDR1 is MNHNS, CDR2 SASEGT. CDR3 length: 16 residues. This CDR3 is CASSEARTGPNTEAFF. The CDR3 region has the DNA TGTGCCAGCAGTGAAGCCAGGACAGGGCCGAACACTGAAGCTTTCTTT.

The chain recombines TRBV7-2 with TRBJ2-1; TRBD2 is a possible D gene (6 bases). Looked up from germline, CDR1 is SGHTA and CDR2 is FQGNSA. The V end lost 2 bases, the J end lost 8 bases, and 16 bases lay between the germline ends. CDR3 length equals 15 residues. CDR3 loop: CASSLSAGSGDEQFF. CDR3 coding DNA: TGTGCCAGCAGCTTATCTGCCGGGAGTGGCGATGAGCAGTTCTTC.

The rearrangement joins TRBV20-1 to TRBJ1-5, with a weak D call TRBD1 (6 bases). The CDR3 loop spans 16 amino acids. V was shortened by 4 bases and J by 7 bases, with 23 bases between the two germline ends. Germline V gene sequence: CDR1 DFQATT, CDR2 SNEGSKA (reference sequence). Here the CDR3 DNA reads TGCAGTGCTATTACCCCCGGGACACAAGGGAGGCAGCCCCAGCATTTT. Protein product: CSAITPGTQGRQPQHF.

The chain has TRBV2 and TRBJ2-4, with D tentatively TRBD1 (6 bases). V was shortened by 4 bases and J by 2 bases, with 9 bases between the two germline ends. Per germline, CDR1 SNHLY and CDR2 FYNNEI. The CDR3 sequence is 14 residues long. The CDR3 protein is CASSVTGTKNIQYF. The CDR3 region has the DNA TGTGCCAGCAGTGTTACAGGGACCAAAAACATTCAGTACTTC.

This chain joins TRBV30 and TRBJ2-7; 12 positions match TRBD2. CDR3 length: 15 amino acids. The J segment lost 2 bases and the V segment lost 3 bases, leaving 5 bases of the junction unmatched. CDR1 and CDR2 (germline): GTSNPN, SVGIG (reference sequence). The CDR3 loop reads CAWRLTSGSPYEQYF. CDR3 nucleotides: TGTGCCTGGAGATTGACTAGCGGGAGTCCCTACGAGCAGTACTTC.

This clonotype has just a few counts. V is TRBV7-9 and J is TRBJ2-1; D may correspond to TRBD1 or TRBD2 (5 bases each). CDR1 and CDR2 from the germline V gene are SEHNR and FQNEAQ (reference sequence). The CDR3 contains 13 residues. Between the trimmed V and J ends, which lost 7 bases and 5 bases, there was a span of 12 bases. This CDR3 reads CASNPVGDNEQFF. In DNA, the CDR3 is TGTGCCAGCAATCCAGTGGGGGACAATGAGCAGTTCTTC.

This clonotype was counted a single time. This chain links TRBV20-1 with TRBJ2-7, with 7 bases identical to TRBD1. Germline CDR1 reads DFQATT; CDR2 reads SNEGSKA (reference sequence). The V and J ends lost 5 bases and 3 bases, in that order; junction bases with no gene match: 10. CDR3 length: 14 amino acids. The CDR3 DNA sequence: TGCAGTGCTCCCTCGCACAGGGGCGTCTACGAGCAGTACTTC. Protein sequence: CSAPSHRGVYEQYF.

Only one count was recorded for this clonotype. The chain links TRBV19 to TRBJ1-2; no clear D. Germline V gene lookup returns CDR1 LNHDA and CDR2 SQIVND (reference sequence). V gave up 10 bases and J gave up 4 bases, with 13 bases separating them. This CDR3 has 12 amino acids. CDR3 sequence: CATRRTVYGYTF. The CDR3 nucleotides read TGTGCCACCAGAAGGACCGTCTATGGCTACACCTTC.

V and J are TRBV9 and TRBJ2-5; 9 bases are a match to TRBD1. CDR3 length equals 14 residues. Germline CDR1 is SGDLS and CDR2 is YYNGEE. V gave up 0 bases and J gave up 5 bases; unmatched junction bases: 2. CDR3 sequence reads: CASSVGDREETQYF. As DNA, the CDR3 is TGTGCCAGCAGCGTAGGGGACAGGGAGGAGACCCAGTACTTC.

This clonotype was seen at least ten times. The V gene is TRBV7-9, the J gene TRBJ1-2; D gene unclear. The length of the CDR3 is 16 residues. Germline CDR1 is SEHNR and CDR2 is FQNEAQ (reference sequence). Between the trimmed V and J ends, which lost 4 bases and 1 base, there was a span of 16 bases. The CDR3 sequence is CASSSRRPEFNYGYTF. The CDR3 DNA follows: TGTGCCAGCAGCTCGCGCCGACCGGAGTTTAACTATGGCTACACCTTC.

The rearrangement links TRBV5-4 to TRBJ2-1, with 8 bases that match TRBD1. J was trimmed by 2 bases and V by 4 bases; bases with no gene match: 5. The CDR3 sequence is 15 residues long. The germline gives CDR1 SGHNT, CDR2 YYREEE (reference sequence). CDR3 residues: CASSRGQATYNEQFF. The CDR3 DNA is TGTGCCAGCAGCCGGGGACAGGCCACCTACAATGAGCAGTTCTTC.

The chain couples TRBV15 to TRBJ1-2, with D tentatively TRBD1 (6 bases). Looked up from germline, CDR1 is LNHNV and CDR2 is YYDKDF (reference sequence). Between the trimmed V and J ends, which lost 0 bases and 2 bases, there was a span of 10 bases. This CDR3 spans 15 amino acids. CDR3 in DNA: TGTGCCACCAGCAGAGATGGGAGGGGGAACTATGGCTACACCTTC. Its protein product is CATSRDGRGNYGYTF.

V is TRBV6-2 or TRBV6-3 and J is TRBJ1-1; TRBD1 is a possible D gene (5 bases). Trimming took 6 bases from V and 2 from J, leaving 16 bases between them. CDR1 is MNHEY, CDR2 SVGEGT, per germline. The CDR3 loop spans 15 amino acids. The CDR3 sequence is CASSHFYDSNTEAFF. For the CDR3, the DNA is TGTGCCAGCAGCCACTTCTACGACAGTAACACTGAAGCTTTCTTT.

Ten or more counts support this clonotype. The CDR3 region is CASSSSIAGVETQYF. CDR3 bases: TGTGCCAGCAGCTCCAGCATAGCGGGGGTAGAGACCCAGTACTTC. The V call is TRBV7-8, the J call TRBJ2-5, with 9 positions matching TRBD2. Germline assignment: CDR1 SGHVS and CDR2 FQNEAQ. Germline trimming cut 4 bases from V and 4 bases from J; bases unmatched to any gene: 7. This CDR3 comprises 15 residues.

This clonotype was found many times. The chain employs TRBV7-2 and TRBJ1-6; D remains ambiguous. The CDR3 has 16 amino acids. Germline loops: CDR1 SGHTA, CDR2 FQGNSA. Trimming removed 2 bases at V and 9 bases at J, with 17 bases between. In DNA form, the CDR3 reads TGTGCCAGCAGCTTAATCAGCGCGAGAGAAGGTTCACCCCTCCACTTT. Its protein is CASSLISAREGSPLHF.

This chain uses TRBV11-2 with TRBJ1-1, with a possible D match to TRBD1 (6 bases). V was pared by 5 bases and J by 8 bases, with 15 bases between. This CDR3 spans 13 amino acids. Germline lookup yields CDR1 SGHAT and CDR2 FQNNGV. The CDR3 sequence is CASSRAPGEEAFF. The CDR3 nucleotides are TGTGCCAGCAGCCGGGCCCCAGGGGAGGAAGCTTTCTTT.

The chain couples TRBV12-3 or TRBV12-4 to TRBJ1-5; D not certain. Trimming shortened V by 7 bases and J by 7 bases, and 11 bases separated the two germline ends. The length of the CDR3 is 12 residues. CDR3 sequence (DNA): TGTGCCAGCACCGAAGCGGGCCAGCCCCAGCATTTT. It translates to CASTEAGQPQHF.

This chain joins TRBV6-5 and TRBJ1-1; the D gene is possibly TRBD1 (5 bases). Trimming left V 2 bases short and J 5 bases short, with 6 bases between. The CDR3 spans 12 residues. Germline CDR1 MNHEY, CDR2 SVGAGI. As DNA, the CDR3 is TGTGCCAGCAGTTACGAGGGGACTGAAGCTTTCTTT. As protein: CASSYEGTEAFF.